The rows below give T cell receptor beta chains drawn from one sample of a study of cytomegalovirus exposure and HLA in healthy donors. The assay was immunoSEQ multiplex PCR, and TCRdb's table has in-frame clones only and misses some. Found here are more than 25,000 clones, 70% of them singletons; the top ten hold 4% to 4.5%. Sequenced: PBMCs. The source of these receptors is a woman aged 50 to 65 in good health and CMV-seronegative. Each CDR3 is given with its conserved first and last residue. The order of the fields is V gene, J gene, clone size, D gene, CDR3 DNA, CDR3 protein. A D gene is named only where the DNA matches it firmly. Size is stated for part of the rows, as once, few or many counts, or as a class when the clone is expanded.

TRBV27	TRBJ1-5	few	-	TGTGCCAGCAGTTCGGACACGGGTCAGCCCCAGCATTTT	CASSSDTGQPQHF
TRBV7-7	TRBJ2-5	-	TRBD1	TGTGCTAGCAGCTTAGACAGGGCCCTCCAAGAGACCCAGTACTTC	CASSLDRALQETQYF
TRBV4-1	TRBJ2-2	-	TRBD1	TGCGCCAGCAGCCCGAGGGACAGGGGGGACTACACCGGGGAGCTGTTTTTT	CASSPRDRGDYTGELFF
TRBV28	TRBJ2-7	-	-	TGTGCCAGCAGGGCAACAGGGTCCCACGAGCAGTACTTC	CASRATGSHEQYF
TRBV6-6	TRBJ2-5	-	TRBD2	TGTGCCAGCAGCGGACTAGCGGGCAAAGAGACCCAGTACTTC	CASSGLAGKETQYF
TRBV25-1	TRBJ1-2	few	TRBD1	TGTGCCAGCAGTGGGGACAGGGAAGACTATGGCTACACCTTC	CASSGDREDYGYTF
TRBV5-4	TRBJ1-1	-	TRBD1	TGTGCCAGCAGCCGCCCTCAGGGGGCTAACACTGAAGCTTTCTTT	CASSRPQGANTEAFF
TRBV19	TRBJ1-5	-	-	TGTGCCAGTAGTCTGGGGAGCGGCAATCAGCCCCAGCATTTT	CASSLGSGNQPQHF
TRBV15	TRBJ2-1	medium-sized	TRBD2	TGTGCCACCAGCAGAGTCAGGACTAGGGATGAGCAGTTCTTC	CATSRVRTRDEQFF
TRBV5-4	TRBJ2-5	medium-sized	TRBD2	TGTGCCAGCGGGACTAGCGGCCAAGAGACCCAGTACTTC	CASGTSGQETQYF
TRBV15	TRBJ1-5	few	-	TGTGCCACCAGCATCGGTAGCAATCAGCCCCAGCATTTT	CATSIGSNQPQHF
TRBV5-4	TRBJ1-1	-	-	TGTGCCAGCAGCTTGTTGAGGGAGGGTGCTGAAGCTTTCTTT	CASSLLREGAEAFF
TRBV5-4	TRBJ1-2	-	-	TGTGCCAGCAGCTTCTTTGGGGGGGGAAACTATGGCTACACCTTC	CASSFFGGGNYGYTF
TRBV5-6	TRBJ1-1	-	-	TGTGCCAGCAGCTTGCCGGGCCGGGACTATGAAGCTTTCTTT	CASSLPGRDYEAFF
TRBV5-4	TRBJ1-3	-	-	TGTGCCAGCAGTCAAAGCGGAGGGGTGGGAAACACCATATATTTT	CASSQSGGVGNTIYF
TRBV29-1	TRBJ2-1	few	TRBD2	TGCAGCGTAGTGGGCGGGAGGACATATGAGCAGTTCTTC	CSVVGGRTYEQFF
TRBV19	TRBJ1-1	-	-	TGTGCCAGTGATAACCGGGTGACTATGAACACTGAAGCTTTCTTT	CASDNRVTMNTEAFF
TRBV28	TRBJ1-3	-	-	TGTGCCAGCAGTTTCAGCCGAGGTGCTGGAAACACCATATATTTT	CASSFSRGAGNTIYF
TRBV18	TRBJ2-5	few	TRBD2	TGTGCCAGCTCTCCTAGCGGCCAAGAGACCCAGTACTTC	CASSPSGQETQYF
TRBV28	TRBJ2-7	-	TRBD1	TGTGCCAGCCGGACAGGGGGCGTCTACGAGCAGTACTTC	CASRTGGVYEQYF
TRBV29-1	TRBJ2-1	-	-	TGCAGCGGCGGGGGCTATGAGCAGTTCTTC	CSGGGYEQFF
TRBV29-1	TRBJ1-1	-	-	TGCAGCGTTGCCGAGGGAGGGACTGAAGCTTTCTTT	CSVAEGGTEAFF
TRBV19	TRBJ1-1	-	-	TGTGCCAGTAGTATTCTTATTAAGGGGACTGAAGCTTTCTTT	CASSILIKGTEAFF
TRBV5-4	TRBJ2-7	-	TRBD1	TGTGCCAGCAGCCGTATGACAGGGGGGCCTGGAGAGCAGTACTTC	CASSRMTGGPGEQYF
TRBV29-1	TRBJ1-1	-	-	TGCAGCGTGCAGGGGCTGCCGAACACTGAAGCTTTCTTT	CSVQGLPNTEAFF
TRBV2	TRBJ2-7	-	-	TGTGCCAGCAGTGAGTCTTCCTACGAGCAGTACTTC	CASSESSYEQYF
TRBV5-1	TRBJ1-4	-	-	TGCGCCAGCAGCTTGGCGGGGGGAGGCGAAAAACTGTTTTTT	CASSLAGGGEKLFF
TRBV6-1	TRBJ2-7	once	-	TGTGCCTGTTTGGGCCGTACTTTAGACTACGAGCAGTACTTC	CACLGRTLDYEQYF
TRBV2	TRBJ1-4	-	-	TGTGCCAGCAGTGCAGACATGAGTGAAAAACTGTTTTTT	CASSADMSEKLFF
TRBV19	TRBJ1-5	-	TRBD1	TGTGCCAGTAGTACCGGGCGAGACAGGGGGTGGATCGGCAATCAGCCCCAGCATTTT	CASSTGRDRGWIGNQPQHF
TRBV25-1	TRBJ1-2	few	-	TGTGCCTCTACGGGCAGGGGCCTGGGTGGCTACACCTTC	CASTGRGLGGYTF
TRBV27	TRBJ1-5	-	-	TGTGCCAGCAGTTTCCGGCAAGGGGAACAGCCCCAGCATTTT	CASSFRQGEQPQHF
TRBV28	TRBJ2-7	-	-	TGTGCCAGCAGTGAACAGGCCTCCTCCTACGAGCAGTACTTC	CASSEQASSYEQYF
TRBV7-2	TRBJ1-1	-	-	TGTGCCAGCAGCTTAGAGGGGGACGTCACTGAAGCTTTCTTT	CASSLEGDVTEAFF
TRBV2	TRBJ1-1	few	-	TGTGCCAGCTCCAGGGGCCAGAACACTGAAGCTTTCTTT	CASSRGQNTEAFF
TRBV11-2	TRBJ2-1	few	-	TGTGCCAGCAGCTTATCGACAGGCCCCAATGAGCAGTTCTTC	CASSLSTGPNEQFF
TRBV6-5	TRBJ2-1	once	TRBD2	TGTGCCAGCACCCTGACTAGCGGTTCTTACAATGAGCAGTTCTTC	CASTLTSGSYNEQFF
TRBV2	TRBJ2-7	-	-	TGTGCCAGCAGTGTAAGAGGCAGTTACTACGAGCAGTACTTC	CASSVRGSYYEQYF
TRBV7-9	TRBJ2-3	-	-	TGTGCCAGCAGCTTTCCGTCCGATAGAGACAGGGATACGCAGTATTTT	CASSFPSDRDRDTQYF
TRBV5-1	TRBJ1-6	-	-	TGCGCCAGCAGCTTGGCCGAGAATTCACCCCTCCACTTT	CASSLAENSPLHF
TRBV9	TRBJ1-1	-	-	TGTGCCAGCAATCTCTTGAACACTGAAGCTTTCTTT	CASNLLNTEAFF
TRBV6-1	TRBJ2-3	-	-	TGTGCCAGCAGTGTCCGTGATACGCAGTATTTT	CASSVRDTQYF
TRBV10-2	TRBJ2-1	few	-	TGCGCCACCGCTCCTCGTCAGGAGCAGTTCTTC	CATAPRQEQFF
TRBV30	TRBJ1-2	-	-	TGTGCCTGGAGTGTACCCCAGGGTCGCGGCTACACCTTC	CAWSVPQGRGYTF
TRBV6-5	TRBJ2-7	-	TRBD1	TGTGCCAGTGGGACAGGGGTTTCCTACGAGCAGTACTTC	CASGTGVSYEQYF
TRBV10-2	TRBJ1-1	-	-	TGCGCCAGCAGTGAAATGATTAGCACTGAAGCTTTCTTT	CASSEMISTEAFF
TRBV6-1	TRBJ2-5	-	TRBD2	TGTGCCAGCAGTGGGACCGGGACTACTGCTAAAGAGACCCAGTACTTC	CASSGTGTTAKETQYF
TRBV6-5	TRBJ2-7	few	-	TGTGCCAGCAGTCCCTCCGGTTATTCCTACGAGCAGTACTTC	CASSPSGYSYEQYF
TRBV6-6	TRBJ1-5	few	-	TGTGCCAGCACTGGGGCTGGCCAGTGGTCCCAGCATTTT	CASTGAGQWSQHF
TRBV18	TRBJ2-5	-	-	TGTGCCAGCTCTCGAGTCTTAGGACAGACACAAGAGACCCAGTACTTC	CASSRVLGQTQETQYF
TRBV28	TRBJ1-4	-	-	TGTGCCAGCAGTCCCCCATCCGGTGCTAATGAAAAACTGTTTTTT	CASSPPSGANEKLFF
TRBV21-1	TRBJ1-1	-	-	TGTGCCAGCAGGGACAGGTTCAACACTGAAGCTTTCTTT	CASRDRFNTEAFF
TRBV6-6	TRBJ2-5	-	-	TGTGCCACCCTCCGACAGATACAAGAGACCCAGTACTTC	CATLRQIQETQYF